The present TCR beta chain was sequenced within a study of identical twins (dated by TCRdb to between 2015 and 2016). With regard to the full study: TCR alpha and beta repertoires from monozygotic twins, unrelated adults of various ages and cord blood were deep-sequenced to test whether fetal clonotypes persist. To rule out contamination, replicate twin experiments were performed at different times with different library preparation protocols. The research as a whole found: Excess twin sharing in beta out-of-frame sequences was weaker because fewer shared sequences lowered the signal-to-noise ratio. Conclusions relied on cross-sectional statistical analysis, since the same donors could not be followed over many years. Compared with coincidental sharing between unrelated individuals, an excess of low generation-probability sequences was observed among out-of-frame TCR alpha sequences shared between twins. Out-of-frame TCR alpha sharing in monozygotic twins was systematically underestimated by recombination models, whereas sharing between unrelated individuals was in agreement with the recombination models. Fewer insertions were carried by abundant cord blood beta clonotypes; a weaker similar trend was observed in young adult naive repertoires, while no such trend was observed in memory repertoires. Zero-insertion analyses could be partly confounded by invariant T cells such as MAIT and iNKT, although diverse VJ usage argued against such confounding for most clonotypes.

V sheds 3 bases and J sheds 1 base, leaving 10 bases between their ends. Sequences LGHNA (CDR1) and YSLEER (CDR2) are obtained from the germline V gene. The CDR3 sequence holds 15 residues, the cysteine and phenylalanine included. The read is trimmed to its CDR3 DNA, 45 bases read in frame from base 1. As for this clonotype: The antigen this receptor binds is unknown. There are no base qualities to consult, and no much larger clone falls within one base.

Only healthy Caucasian donors were included. The twin cohort consisted of three pairs of female monozygotic twins, all aged about 18 to 29 years. CD4+ and CD8+ T cell populations were isolated with positive isolation kits from Invitrogen. The library was generated by 5' RACE. Instrument on record: Illumina HiSeq 2000. A universal primer binding site was added through template switching, and the final cDNA carried a unique molecular identifier so that TCR cDNA molecules could be counted accurately. Specific primers in the conserved constant-segment region were used to synthesize first-strand cDNA for the TCR alpha and beta chains. To control for contamination, every cDNA library carried two barcodes: a SMART-Mk sample barcode plus Illumina barcodes. TruSeq adapter sequences, together with Illumina sample barcodes, were added in two successive PCR steps. TCR alpha and beta cDNA libraries were sequenced on the Illumina HiSeq platform with custom primers. The paper's data handling went like this. MiGEC was used to process raw reads and extract unique molecular identifiers, and MiXCR was used to find CDR3 positions. For each individual, recombination models were inferred using an EM algorithm with the repgenHMM and IGoR tools. Shared clonotype analysis was performed with the tcR package in R, normalizing sharing by the product of cloneset sizes. To study raw recombination free of thymic and clonal selection effects, out-of-frame nonproductive sequences were analyzed. Clones were called with MiXCR by TCRdb after fastp trimmed the public reads at Q25, and only in-frame beta chains were retained. When rows share a CDR3 protein, they turn into one entry using the most common DNA and genes. In this record, the V and J calls reflect TCRdb's handling and not the investigators' own analysis. This sample is represented by around 250,000 distinct CDR3 sequences; about 6.7% of them were singletons. The ten largest account for roughly 15% of the sample.

These data also featured in a second study, about T cells expressing NK-cell markers. As that second paper reports: TCR beta-chain repertoires were profiled in sorted CD3+CD56+NKG2C+, CD3+CD56+NKG2C- and CD3+CD56-NKG2C+ T-cell subsets from roughly eight donors. Among the eight sequenced donors, only one was HCMV-seronegative, while the other seven were HCMV-seropositive. In several experiments an anti-gammadeltaTCR antibody was added to restrict sorting to alphabetaTCR-expressing T cells. In over five donors, the dominant CD3+CD56+NKG2C+ clonotypes were found to rank among the top 10 CD8+ clonotypes and to make up about 1.0-7.0% of CD8+ T cells. Those dominant clonotypes were again the most abundant among CD3+CD56-NKG2C+ cells in four donors, at about 25-60.1%. Whether the expanded NKG2C-expressing T cell clones were specific for HCMV antigens remained unclear. Randomly selected healthy volunteers, three men and five women, were used as the eight sequenced donors. HCMV serostatus was determined by detecting HCMV-specific IgG in serum with a commercial ELISA kit. MIGEC was used to demultiplex reads and group the reads by UMI, and MiTCR was used to assemble and quantify clonotypes. Only TCR cDNA sequences supported by at least two reads were kept to exclude erroneous sequences. The tcR package was used for downstream repertoire analysis, with clonotypes matched between fractions based on CDR3 nucleotide sequence plus V segment. VDJmatch was used to annotate antigen specificity against VDJdb, with one amino acid substitution in CDR3 allowed.

Here the chain combines TRBV4-3 and TRBJ2-1; no D segment can be confidently identified. Sequencing was performed on CD8+ T cells sorted from blood. This TCR was recovered from a woman in her late teens or twenties in good health. The CDR3 corresponds to CASSHNSGSYNEQFF. The nucleotides are TGCGCCAGCAGCCACAACAGTGGGTCCTACAATGAGCAGTTCTTC.